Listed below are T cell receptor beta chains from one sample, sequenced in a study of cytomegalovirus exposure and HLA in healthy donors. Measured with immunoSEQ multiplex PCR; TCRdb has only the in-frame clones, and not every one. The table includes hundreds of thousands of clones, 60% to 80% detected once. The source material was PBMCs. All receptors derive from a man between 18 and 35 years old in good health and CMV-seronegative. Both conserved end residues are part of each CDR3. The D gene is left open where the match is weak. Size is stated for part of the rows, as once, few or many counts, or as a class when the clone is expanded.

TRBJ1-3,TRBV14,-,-,TGTGCCAGCAGCCAAGGAGACAGGAGTTACTCTGGAAACACCATATATTTT,CASSQGDRSYSGNTIYF
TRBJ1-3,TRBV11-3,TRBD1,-,TGTGCCAGCAGCCGGACAGGAATTACACTCTCTGGAAACACCATATATTTT,CASSRTGITLSGNTIYF
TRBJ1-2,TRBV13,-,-,TGTGCCAGCAGCTCGATGGAGGGAAGCTACACCTTC,CASSSMEGSYTF
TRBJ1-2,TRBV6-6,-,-,TGTGCCAGCAGTTACCCCATAGACAGGACCTATGGCTACACCTTC,CASSYPIDRTYGYTF
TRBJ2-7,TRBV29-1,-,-,TGCAGCGTTGAAGATCTAGGAGAGGGCTACGAGCAGTACTTC,CSVEDLGEGYEQYF
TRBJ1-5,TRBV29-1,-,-,TGCAGCGTTGGGGCAGGGGCTGATCAGCCCCAGCATTTT,CSVGAGADQPQHF
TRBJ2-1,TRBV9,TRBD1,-,TGTGCCAGCAGCGCCAGGACAGGGGGCAACAATGAGCAGTTCTTC,CASSARTGGNNEQFF
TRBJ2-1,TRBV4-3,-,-,TGCGCCAGCAGCCAAGAGGGGGGGCGGCTCTCCAATGAGCAGTTCTTC,CASSQEGGRLSNEQFF
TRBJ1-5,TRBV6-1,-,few,TGTGCCAGCAGTGAGAGAGGAAATCAGCCCCAGCATTTT,CASSERGNQPQHF
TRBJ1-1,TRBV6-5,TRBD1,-,TGTGCCAGCAGTTACTCGGAAATGGCAGGGGGGACTGAAGCTTTCTTT,CASSYSEMAGGTEAFF
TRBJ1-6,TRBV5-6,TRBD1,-,TGTGCCAGCAGCTGGGGCCGACAGGGAGGCTATAATTCACCCCTCCACTTT,CASSWGRQGGYNSPLHF
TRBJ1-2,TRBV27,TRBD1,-,TGTGCCAGCAGTTTATACAGGGGCGATGGCTACACCTTC,CASSLYRGDGYTF
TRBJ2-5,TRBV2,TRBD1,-,TGTGCCAGCAGTGAAGACAGGGGGTACCAAGAGACCCAGTACTTC,CASSEDRGYQETQYF